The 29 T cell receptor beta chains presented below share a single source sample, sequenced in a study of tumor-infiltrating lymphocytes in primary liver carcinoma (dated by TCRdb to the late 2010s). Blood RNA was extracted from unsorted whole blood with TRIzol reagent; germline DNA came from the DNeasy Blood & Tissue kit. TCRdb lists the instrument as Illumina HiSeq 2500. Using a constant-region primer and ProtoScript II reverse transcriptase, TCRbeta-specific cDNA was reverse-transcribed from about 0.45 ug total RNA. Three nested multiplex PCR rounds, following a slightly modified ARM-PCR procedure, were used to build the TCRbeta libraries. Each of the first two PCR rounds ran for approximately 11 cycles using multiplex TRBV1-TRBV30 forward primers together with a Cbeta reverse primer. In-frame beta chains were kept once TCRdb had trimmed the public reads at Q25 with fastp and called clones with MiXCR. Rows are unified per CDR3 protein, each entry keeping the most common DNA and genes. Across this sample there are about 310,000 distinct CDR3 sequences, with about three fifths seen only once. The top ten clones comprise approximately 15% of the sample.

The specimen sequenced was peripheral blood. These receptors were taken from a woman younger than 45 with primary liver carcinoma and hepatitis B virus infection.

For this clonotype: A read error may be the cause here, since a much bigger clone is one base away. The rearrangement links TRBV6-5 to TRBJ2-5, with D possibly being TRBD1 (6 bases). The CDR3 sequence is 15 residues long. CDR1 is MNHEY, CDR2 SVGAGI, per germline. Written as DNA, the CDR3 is TGTGCCAGCAGTTACACAGGGACCGGACAAGAGACCCAGCACTTC. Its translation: CASSYTGTGQETQHF.

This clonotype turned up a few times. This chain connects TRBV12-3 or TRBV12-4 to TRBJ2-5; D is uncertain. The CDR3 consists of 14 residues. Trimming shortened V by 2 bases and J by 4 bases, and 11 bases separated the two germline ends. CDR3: CASSLNRPPETQYF. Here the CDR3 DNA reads TGTGCCAGCAGTTTAAATAGACCCCCAGAGACCCAGTACTTC.

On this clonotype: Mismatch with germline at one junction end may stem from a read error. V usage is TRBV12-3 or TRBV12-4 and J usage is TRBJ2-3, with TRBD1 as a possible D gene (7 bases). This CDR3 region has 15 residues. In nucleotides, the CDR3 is TGTGCCAGCAGTTTACGAGGGGGCGGGGTAGATAGGCAGTATTTT. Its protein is CASSLRGGGVDRQYF.

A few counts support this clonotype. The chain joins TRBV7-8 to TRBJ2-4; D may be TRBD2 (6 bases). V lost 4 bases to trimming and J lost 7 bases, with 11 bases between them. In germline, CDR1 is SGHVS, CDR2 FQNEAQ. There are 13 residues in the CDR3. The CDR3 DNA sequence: TGTGCCAGCAGCTCACTAGCTCTGAACATTCAGTACTTC. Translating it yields CASSSLALNIQYF.

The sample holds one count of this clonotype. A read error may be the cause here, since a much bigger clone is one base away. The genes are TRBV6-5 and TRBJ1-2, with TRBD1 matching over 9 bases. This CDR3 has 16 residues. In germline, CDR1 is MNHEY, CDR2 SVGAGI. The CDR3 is CTSSYLVDRGGYGYTF. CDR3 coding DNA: TGTACCAGCAGTTACTTGGTGGACAGGGGAGGCTATGGCTACACCTTC.

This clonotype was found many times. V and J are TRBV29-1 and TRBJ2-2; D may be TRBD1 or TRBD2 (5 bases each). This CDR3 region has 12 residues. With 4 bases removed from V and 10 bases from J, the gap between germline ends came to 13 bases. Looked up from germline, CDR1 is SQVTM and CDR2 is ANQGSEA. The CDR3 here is CSVGWGRQELFF. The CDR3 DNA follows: TGCAGCGTTGGTTGGGGACGCCAGGAGCTGTTTTTT.

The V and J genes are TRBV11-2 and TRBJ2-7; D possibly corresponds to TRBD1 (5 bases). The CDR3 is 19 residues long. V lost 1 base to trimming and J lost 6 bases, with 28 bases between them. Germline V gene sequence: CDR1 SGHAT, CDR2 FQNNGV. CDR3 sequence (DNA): TGTGCCAGCAGCTTAGGCCCCTGGAAAGGACATGGGGCGAGAAGCGAGCAGTACTTC. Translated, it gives CASSLGPWKGHGARSEQYF.

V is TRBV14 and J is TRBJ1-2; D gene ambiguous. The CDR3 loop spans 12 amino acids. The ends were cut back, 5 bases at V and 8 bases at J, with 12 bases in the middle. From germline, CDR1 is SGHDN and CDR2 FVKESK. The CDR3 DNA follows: TGTGCCAGCAGCTTTAGCATTGGGGGCTACACCTTC. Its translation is CASSFSIGGYTF.

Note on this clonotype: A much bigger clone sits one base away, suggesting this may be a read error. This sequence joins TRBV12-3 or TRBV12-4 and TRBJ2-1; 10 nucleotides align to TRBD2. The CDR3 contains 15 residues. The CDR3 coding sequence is TGTGCCAGCAGTTTACGTAGCGGGAGGCACAAAGAGCAGTTCTTC. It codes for CASSLRSGRHKEQFF.

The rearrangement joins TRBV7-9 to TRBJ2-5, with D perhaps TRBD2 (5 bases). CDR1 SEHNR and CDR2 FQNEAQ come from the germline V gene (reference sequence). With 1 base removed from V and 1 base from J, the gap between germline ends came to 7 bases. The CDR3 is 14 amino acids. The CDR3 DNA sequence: TGTGCCAGCAGCTTAGGCGGGTCCCAAGAGACCCAGTACTTC. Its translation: CASSLGGSQETQYF.

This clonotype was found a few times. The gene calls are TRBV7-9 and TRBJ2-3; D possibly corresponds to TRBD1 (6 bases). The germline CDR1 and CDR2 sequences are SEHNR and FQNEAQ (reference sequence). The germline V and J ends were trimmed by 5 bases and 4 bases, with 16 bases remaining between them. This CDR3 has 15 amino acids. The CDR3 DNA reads TGTGCCAGCAGCCAGGGACAACCCGGAGCAGATACGCAGTATTTT. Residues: CASSQGQPGADTQYF.

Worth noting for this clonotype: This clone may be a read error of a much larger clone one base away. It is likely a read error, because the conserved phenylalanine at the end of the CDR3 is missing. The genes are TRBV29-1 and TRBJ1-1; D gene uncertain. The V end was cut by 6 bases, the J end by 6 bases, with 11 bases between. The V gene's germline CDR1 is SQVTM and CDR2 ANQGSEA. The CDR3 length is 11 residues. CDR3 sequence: CSVPADAEAFY. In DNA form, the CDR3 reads TGCAGCGTGCCAGCGGACGCTGAAGCTTTCTAT.

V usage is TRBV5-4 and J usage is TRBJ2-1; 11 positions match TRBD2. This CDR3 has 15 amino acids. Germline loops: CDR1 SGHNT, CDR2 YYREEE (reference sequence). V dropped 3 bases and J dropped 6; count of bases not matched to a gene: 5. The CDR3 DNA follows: TGTGCCAGCAGCTCACTAGCGGGAGTTTTCAATGAGCAGTTCTTC. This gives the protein CASSSLAGVFNEQFF.

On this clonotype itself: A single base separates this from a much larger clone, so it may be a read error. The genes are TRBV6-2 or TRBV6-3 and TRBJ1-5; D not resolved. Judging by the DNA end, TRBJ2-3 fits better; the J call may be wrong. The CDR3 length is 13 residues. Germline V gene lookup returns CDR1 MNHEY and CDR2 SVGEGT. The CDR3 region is CASSPTWTQPQYF. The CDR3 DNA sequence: TGTGCCAGCAGTCCCACCTGGACCCAGCCCCAGTATTTT.

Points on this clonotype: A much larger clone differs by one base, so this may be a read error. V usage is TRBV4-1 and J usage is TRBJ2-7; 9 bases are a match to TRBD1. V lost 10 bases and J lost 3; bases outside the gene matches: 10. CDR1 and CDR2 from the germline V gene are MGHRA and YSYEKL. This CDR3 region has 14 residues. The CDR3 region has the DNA TGCGCCAACAGAAGGCCGGGACAGGGCTACGAGCAGTACTTC. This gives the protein CANRRPGQGYEQYF.

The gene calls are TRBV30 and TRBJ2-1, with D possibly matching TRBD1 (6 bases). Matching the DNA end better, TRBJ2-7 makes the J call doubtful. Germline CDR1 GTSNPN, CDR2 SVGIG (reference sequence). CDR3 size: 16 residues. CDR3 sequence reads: CAWTRRIGQNLNEQYF. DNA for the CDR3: TGTGCCTGGACTCGTAGAATCGGACAGAACTTGAATGAGCAGTACTTC.

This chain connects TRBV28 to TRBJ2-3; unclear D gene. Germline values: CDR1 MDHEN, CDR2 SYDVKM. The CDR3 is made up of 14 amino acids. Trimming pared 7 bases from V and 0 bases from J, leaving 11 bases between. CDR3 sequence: CASTSLTSTDTQYF. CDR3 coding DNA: TGTGCCAGCACCTCCCTTACTAGCACAGATACGCAGTATTTT.

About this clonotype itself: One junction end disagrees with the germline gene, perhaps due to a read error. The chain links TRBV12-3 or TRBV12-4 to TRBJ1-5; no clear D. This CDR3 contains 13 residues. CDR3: CASRRGGNQPQHF. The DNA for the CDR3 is TGTGCCAGCAGACGGGGAGGCAATCAGCCTCAGCATTTT.

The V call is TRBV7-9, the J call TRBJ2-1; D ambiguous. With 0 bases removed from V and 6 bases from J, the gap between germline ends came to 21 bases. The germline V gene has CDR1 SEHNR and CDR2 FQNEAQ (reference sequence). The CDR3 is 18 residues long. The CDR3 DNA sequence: TGTGCCAGCAGCTTAGCGCACGGAACGAGCGAGACAACCAATGAGCAGTTCTTC. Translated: CASSLAHGTSETTNEQFF.

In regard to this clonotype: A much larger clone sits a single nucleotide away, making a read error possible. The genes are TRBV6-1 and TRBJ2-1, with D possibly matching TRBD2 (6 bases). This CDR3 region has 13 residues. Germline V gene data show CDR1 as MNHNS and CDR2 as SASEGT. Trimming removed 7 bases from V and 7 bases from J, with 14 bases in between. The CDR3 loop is CASIAGLRNEQFF. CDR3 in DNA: TGTGCCAGCATCGCGGGACTTCGGAATGAGCAGTTCTTC.

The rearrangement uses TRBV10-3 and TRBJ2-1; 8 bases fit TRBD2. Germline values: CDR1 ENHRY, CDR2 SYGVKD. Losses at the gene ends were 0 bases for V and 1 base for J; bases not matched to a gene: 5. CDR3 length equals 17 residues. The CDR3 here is CAISESDGGRSYNEQFF. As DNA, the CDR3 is TGTGCCATCAGTGAGTCTGACGGCGGGAGGTCCTACAATGAGCAGTTCTTC.

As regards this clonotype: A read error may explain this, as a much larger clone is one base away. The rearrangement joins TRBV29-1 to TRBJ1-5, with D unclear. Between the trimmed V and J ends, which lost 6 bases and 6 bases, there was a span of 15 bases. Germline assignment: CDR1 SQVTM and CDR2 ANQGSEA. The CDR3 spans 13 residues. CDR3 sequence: CSVITSGSQPQHF. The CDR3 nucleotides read TGCAGCGTGATCACCTCGGGGAGTCAGCCCCAGCATTTT.

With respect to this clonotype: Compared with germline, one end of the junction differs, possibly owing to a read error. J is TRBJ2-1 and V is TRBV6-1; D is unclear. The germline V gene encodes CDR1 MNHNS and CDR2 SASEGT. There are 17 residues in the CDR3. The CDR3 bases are TGTGCCAGCAGTGGGGCCATGATAGGGCTCACCTACAATGAGCAGCTCTTC. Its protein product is CASSGAMIGLTYNEQLF.

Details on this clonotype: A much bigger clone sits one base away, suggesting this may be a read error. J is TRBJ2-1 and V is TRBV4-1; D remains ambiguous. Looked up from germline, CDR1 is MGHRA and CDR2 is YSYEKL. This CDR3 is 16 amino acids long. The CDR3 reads CASSLSSGGPYNEKFF. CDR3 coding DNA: TGCGCCAGCAGCCTTAGTAGTGGCGGACCCTACAATGAGAAGTTCTTC.

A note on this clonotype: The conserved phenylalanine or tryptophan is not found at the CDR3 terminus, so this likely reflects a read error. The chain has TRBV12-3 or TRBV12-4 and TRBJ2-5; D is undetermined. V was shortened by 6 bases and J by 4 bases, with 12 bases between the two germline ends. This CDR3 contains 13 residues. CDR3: CASSLGYRETQYI. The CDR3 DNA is TGTGCCAGCAGCCTCGGGTACCGAGAGACCCAGTACATC.

The CDR3 DNA is TGTGCCAGCAGCTACTGGACCGGCAGGGCCTACAATGAGCAGTTCTTC. It codes for CASSYWTGRAYNEQFF. This sequence joins TRBV5-6 and TRBJ2-1; TRBD1 is a possible D gene (5 bases). Trimming shortened V by 3 bases and J by 2 bases, and 15 bases separated the two germline ends. Germline CDR1 SGHDT, CDR2 YYEEEE. The CDR3 loop spans 16 amino acids.

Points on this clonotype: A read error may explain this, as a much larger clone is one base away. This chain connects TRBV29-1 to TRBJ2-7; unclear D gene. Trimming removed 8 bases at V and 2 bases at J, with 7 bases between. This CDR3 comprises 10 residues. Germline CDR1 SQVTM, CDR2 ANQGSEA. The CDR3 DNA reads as TGCAGCATTGGCACCTACGAGCAGTACTTC. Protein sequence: CSIGTYEQYF.

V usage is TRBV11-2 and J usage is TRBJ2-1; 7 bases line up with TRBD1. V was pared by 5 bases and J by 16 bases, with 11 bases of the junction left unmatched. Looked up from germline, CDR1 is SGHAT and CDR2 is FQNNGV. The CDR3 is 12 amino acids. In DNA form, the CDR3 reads TGTGCCAGCAGCGAGACGACAGGGAGTCTCTTCTTC. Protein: CASSETTGSLFF.

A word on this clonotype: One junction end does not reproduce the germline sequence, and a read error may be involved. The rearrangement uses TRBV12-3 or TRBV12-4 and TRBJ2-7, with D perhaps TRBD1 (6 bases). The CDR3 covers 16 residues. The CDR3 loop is CARSLGGGRGPYEQYF. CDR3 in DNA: TGTGCCAGGAGTTTAGGCGGTGGCAGGGGACCCTACGAGCAGTACTTC.